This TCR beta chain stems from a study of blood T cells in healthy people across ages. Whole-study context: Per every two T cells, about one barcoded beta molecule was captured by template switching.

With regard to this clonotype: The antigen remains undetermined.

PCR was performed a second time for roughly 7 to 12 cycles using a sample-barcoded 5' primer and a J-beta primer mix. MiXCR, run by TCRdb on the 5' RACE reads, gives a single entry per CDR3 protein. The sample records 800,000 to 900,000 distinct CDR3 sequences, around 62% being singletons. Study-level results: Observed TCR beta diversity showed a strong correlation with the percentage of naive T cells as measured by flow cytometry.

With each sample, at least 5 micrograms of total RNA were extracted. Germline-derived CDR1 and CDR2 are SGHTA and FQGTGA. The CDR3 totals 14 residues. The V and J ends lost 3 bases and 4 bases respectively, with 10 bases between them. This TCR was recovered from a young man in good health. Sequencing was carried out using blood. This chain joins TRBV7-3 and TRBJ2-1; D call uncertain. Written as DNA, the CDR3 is TGTGCCAGCAGCTTCACTGGGCCATACAATGAGCAGTTCTTC. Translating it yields CASSFTGPYNEQFF.